The source of this TCR beta chain is a study of cytomegalovirus exposure and HLA in healthy donors (dated by TCRdb to about 2017). Describing the broader study: An earlier analysis of 587 of the donors reported 276 Gb of sequence data and some 110 million unique TCR beta sequences obtained from some 170 million T cells. A separate validation cohort of more than 100 different subjects was used in addition to the roughly 620-subject first cohort. About 280 gigabases of sequencing data and approximately 80 million unique TCR sequences were included in an early release covering around 600 HLA-typed donors. On average, roughly 250,000 unique TCR beta nucleotide sequences were sequenced per donor among about 400 genotyped donors of the cohort, with about 19% of those sequences being non-productive. An earlier analysis of some 500 of the donors used high-throughput TCR beta sequencing to judge whether each TCR beta V gene segment behaved as functional or pseudogenic. The study aimed to test whether signatures of past pathogen exposure could be identified by cataloging public T cell receptors. In a later analysis, previously published TCR beta repertoires from about 640 donors were re-analyzed and high-resolution HLA genotyping was added so that TCR occurrence patterns could be studied. Typing coverage differed by locus: A, B, C, DRB1 and DQB1 were typed in about 620-630 donors, DQA1 in 522, DPA1 in around 610, and DPB1 in around 440. In the later analysis, no new phenotypic data were used to find candidate immune exposures; instead, reliance was placed on TCR beta sequences and their occurrence across donors. Class I and class II HLA loci were covered by the typing at four-digit resolution. To predict cytomegalovirus infection status, the study brought together high-throughput TCR immunosequencing, statistical association of individual TCRs with disease status, and machine learning. The study profiled the T cell repertoires of hundreds of subjects by immunosequencing and related them to cytomegalovirus serostatus. Every repertoire in the discovery cohort had been generated on one and the same sequencing platform. A later genetic analysis took genome-wide SNP genotypes for about three fifths of the roughly 700 donors and used that subset as a discovery cohort. Alongside the repertoire data, information on donor age, sex, ethnicity and CMV serostatus was compiled. Among the approximately 400 genotyped donors, more than 70% belonged to the genetic ancestry cluster associated with self-reported Caucasian donors. Because of strong linkage in the cohort, roughly five DR-DQ haplotypes were treated as single units for association and clustering.

This clone was observed a handful of times. Its recognized antigen is unknown. Base quality data are lacking; no much larger clone is found one base away. The library was built by means of the immunoSEQ multiplex PCR assay. The multiplex PCR relied on a mix of 60 forward primers for TCR Vbeta segments and 13 reverse primers for TCR Jbeta segments. The CDR3 region of rearranged TCR beta genes was amplified from genomic DNA by a multiplex PCR assay. The Illumina HiSeq System was used to sequence the amplified TCR beta libraries as 87-base-pair reads. The study's own analysis went as follows. In a later analysis, tens of millions of unique TCR beta chains were counted across the 500 to 850 repertoires, and roughly 9.9 million of these chains were shared by at least two donors. To remove PCR and sequencing errors, raw reads were error-corrected and collapsed into unique sequences using a nearest-neighbor algorithm that merged closely related sequences. V, D and J gene segments were assigned by aligning CDR3 sequences to IMGT reference sequences. Each retained sequence needed at least a six-nucleotide match to both a V gene segment and a J gene segment. A rearrangement counted as productive if the CDR3 had no stop codons and remained in frame with V and J, and every other rearrangement counted as non-productive. Following IMGT convention, CDR3 was defined as the stretch from the second conserved V-encoded cysteine up to the conserved J-encoded phenylalanine. The earlier analysis of roughly 590 of the donors excluded any sequence lacking an unambiguous match to a single V gene segment. An earlier analysis of several hundred of the donors called V segments functional above 56.7% productive rearrangements and segregating when the between-donor standard deviation exceeded 5%. To diagnose cytomegalovirus status from the catalog of TCR beta chain sequences, a statistical classification framework was built. In a later analysis, TCR nucleotide sequences were compared against IMGT/GENE-DB human TR gene sequences so that V and J genes could be assigned. The TCRdist pipeline was used in a later analysis to assign CDR3 sequences and most-parsimonious VDJ recombination scenarios. In a later analysis, each TCR beta chain was defined by its CDR3 amino acid sequence together with its V-gene family, and reads without a unique V-gene family were excluded. To address suspected cross-contamination and a sequencing artifact, a later analysis removed several hundred highly shared, low-generation-probability nucleotide sequences. In a later analysis, a clonal expansion index for each public chain was calculated from normalized within-repertoire ranks of inferred template counts. Generation probabilities in a later analysis came from a VDJ recombination model fitted to out-of-frame rearrangements, and those results were checked against IGoR. A later analysis scored TCR-TCR, TCR-HLA and TCR-CMV co-occurrence with hypergeometric tests, applying a repertoire-size bias correction to TCR pairs. False discovery rates were estimated in a later analysis by permuting HLA or CMV assignments 20 times. In a later analysis, co-occurring TCRs were grouped with DBSCAN, and TCRdist sequence similarity was added when clustering was performed within HLA-allele-positive subsets. Repertoires with fewer than 30,000 or more than 120,000 public chains were left out of co-occurrence clustering, as were about five repertoires with anomalous nucleotide sharing. TCRdb carries this immuneACCESS record with in-frame sequences only. Its versions omit some clonotypes, under half of them owing to an unresolved V gene in the studies checked, with the rest unexplained. Clonal size and the V and J genes are those of that table, whereas D and trimming came from the DNA. In all, the sample holds over 100,000 clones, and around 66% of those were seen once. Jointly, the top ten make up approximately 1.5% of the sample.

The cohort comprised more than 550 healthy bone marrow donors. At the time of sampling, every cohort member was nominally healthy, though immune exposures that went unrecorded were likely present. The donor tested CMV seronegative, placing the donor among the roughly 350 seronegative members of the cohort. A peripheral blood sample was collected from each donor, and TCR beta sequencing was performed on peripheral blood mononuclear cells. The Qiagen DNeasy Blood Extraction Kit was used to extract genomic DNA from the blood cell samples. Broad study findings and their caveats: The presence/absence analyses assumed that sequencing depth was roughly uniform across donors, and that assumption may not be true. Three of the identified cytomegalovirus-associated TCR beta chains were confirmed in vitro to be specific for cytomegalovirus antigens. A further reported finding was that TCR beta sequences accurately predicted the HLA-A and HLA-B alleles for most subjects in the first cohort. Most TCR sequences were observed very rarely across donors, whereas some public TCRs were present in many individuals. For the cohort, immune exposure information was limited to CMV serostatus. A total of fewer than 200 TCR beta chains were listed by the study as associated with cytomegalovirus. A group of highly shared sequence variants was considered likely to be a technical artifact of the sequencing pipeline. Compared with equally common non-associated chains, HLA-associated TCR beta chains in a later analysis were more clonally expanded and had lower generation probabilities. An association between a missense DCLRE1C variant and V-gene and J-gene trimming of TCR beta chains was found in a later genetic analysis and replicated in an independent cohort. Because counts were too low, roughly 18 rarely observed V segments, including chromosome 9 orphons, were left out of the earlier analysis of over 550 of the donors. Only TCR beta chains were sequenced in this cohort, and the absence of alpha or paired-chain data limited detectable features. The classifier was reported to diagnose cytomegalovirus status with high specificity and sensitivity in both the original and validation cohorts. When HLA alleles, especially DR and DQ, strongly co-occurred, attributing TCR associations to individual alleles was difficult. A later genetic analysis reported fewer N-insertions in productive TCRs among donors in an Asian-associated ancestry cluster than the approximately 670-donor mean. Some IMGT-functional V segments, including TRBV6-2 and TRBV6-3, could not be told apart with the 87-base-pair reads, so those segments were excluded. The authors suggested that the approach could potentially be extended to other disease states and immunological phenotypes. In a later analysis, several top co-occurrence clusters were reported to appear linked to parvovirus B19, influenza, CMV and Epstein-Barr virus. Because some donors lacked HLA typing at each locus, the association tests relied only on the typed subset. An earlier analysis of around 540 of the donors showed that most TCR beta V segments appeared in productive rearrangements either about 87% or about 30% of the time, which broadly matched IMGT annotations. In a later analysis, most CMV-associated TCR beta chains were found to appear HLA-restricted, with HLA associations seemingly driven largely by CMV exposure. In a later analysis, about 17,000 TCR beta sequences were associated with specific HLA alleles at a false discovery rate of 0.05. Correlated functional status among segregating V segments might reflect linkage disequilibrium, but an unknown experimental factor could not be ruled out. In a later analysis, the rate of TCR association differed among HLA loci, with DRB1 alleles having the most associated TCRs and HLA-C alleles having the fewest.

The germline V gene provides CDR1 MRHNA and CDR2 SNTAGT. The CDR3 sequence holds 15 residues, the cysteine and phenylalanine included. Just CDR3 DNA is preserved here, 45 bases in frame from base 1. From V the trimming removes 5 bases and from J it removes 5 bases, while the gene matches leave 3 bases of the junction unaccounted for. Recombination linked TRBV6-4 to TRBJ2-1; 13 bases in the middle match TRBD2. The source is a man aged 18 to 35 in good health and CMV-seronegative. Sequences were obtained from PBMCs. The CDR3 region reads CASSRTSGSDNEQFF. In nucleotide form, the sequence is TGTGCCAGCAGTCGGACTAGCGGGAGTGACAATGAGCAGTTCTTC.